The rows below give T cell receptor beta chains drawn from one sample of a study of Graves' ophthalmopathy and Graves' hyperthyroidism. TCRdb re-derived calls from the multiplex PCR reads in MiXCR, one entry per CDR3 protein. This table holds around 1.1 million distinct CDR3 sequences, 35% to 40% found once. Sequences were obtained from peripheral blood or thyroid tissue (not recorded which). These receptors originate from an adult man with Graves' hyperthyroidism. Each CDR3 is given with its conserved first and last residue. Each record gives: J gene, D gene, V gene, clone size, CDR3 length, CDR3 protein, CDR3 DNA. The D gene is left open where the match is weak. Clone size is not always given. Where it is, it says once, few, many or a class for expanded clones.

J gene: TRBJ1-2; D gene: NA; V gene: TRBV19; clone size: few; CDR3 length: 12; CDR3 protein: CASSTGPNGYTF; CDR3 DNA: TGTGCCAGTAGCACAGGACCCAATGGCTACACCTTC
J gene: TRBJ2-7; D gene: TRBD2; V gene: TRBV7-2; clone size: many; CDR3 length: 15; CDR3 protein: CASKGIAGLPYEQYF; CDR3 DNA: TGTGCCAGCAAGGGAATAGCGGGGCTACCCTACGAGCAGTACTTC
J gene: TRBJ1-1; D gene: NA; V gene: TRBV30; clone size: few; CDR3 length: 13; CDR3 protein: CAWKLSGNTEAFF; CDR3 DNA: TGTGCCTGGAAACTGAGTGGGAACACTGAAGCTTTCTTT
J gene: TRBJ2-5; D gene: TRBD1; V gene: TRBV15; clone size: NA; CDR3 length: 16; CDR3 protein: CATSRSDRGVQETQYF; CDR3 DNA: TGTGCCACCAGCAGATCGGACAGGGGAGTGCAAGAGACCCAGTACTTC
J gene: TRBJ2-2; D gene: TRBD1; V gene: TRBV29-1; clone size: many; CDR3 length: 14; CDR3 protein: CSAATGALTGELFF; CDR3 DNA: TGCAGCGCTGCGACAGGGGCCCTCACCGGGGAGCTGTTTTTT
J gene: TRBJ2-7; D gene: TRBD1; V gene: TRBV12-3/TRBV12-4; clone size: few; CDR3 length: 14; CDR3 protein: CASAYGTGSYEQYF; CDR3 DNA: TGTGCCAGCGCCTACGGGACAGGGTCCTACGAGCAGTACTTC
J gene: TRBJ2-7; D gene: TRBD1; V gene: TRBV11-2; clone size: many; CDR3 length: 17; CDR3 protein: CASSTINRDRGSYEQYF; CDR3 DNA: TGTGCCAGCAGCACAATTAACCGGGACAGGGGCTCCTACGAGCAGTACTTC
J gene: TRBJ2-7; D gene: TRBD2; V gene: TRBV5-1; clone size: once; CDR3 length: 13; CDR3 protein: CASSDGGIHEQYF; CDR3 DNA: TGCGCCAGCAGCGACGGGGGGATCCACGAGCAGTACTTC
J gene: TRBJ1-4; D gene: TRBD1; V gene: TRBV19; clone size: many; CDR3 length: 15; CDR3 protein: CASSIATGANEKLFF; CDR3 DNA: TGTGCCAGTAGTATCGCGACAGGGGCTAATGAAAAACTGTTTTTT
J gene: TRBJ2-2; D gene: TRBD1; V gene: TRBV24-1; clone size: NA; CDR3 length: 16; CDR3 protein: CATSDRTGVLSGELFF; CDR3 DNA: TGTGCCACCAGTGACCGGACAGGGGTATTATCCGGGGAGCTGTTTTTT
J gene: TRBJ1-1; D gene: TRBD1; V gene: TRBV7-2; clone size: NA; CDR3 length: 15; CDR3 protein: CASSEGQGVGTEAFF; CDR3 DNA: TGTGCCAGCAGCGAGGGACAGGGGGTTGGCACTGAAGCTTTCTTT
J gene: TRBJ1-2; D gene: TRBD1; V gene: TRBV15; clone size: NA; CDR3 length: 14; CDR3 protein: CATSSGGGDSGYTF; CDR3 DNA: TGTGCCACCAGCAGTGGAGGGGGCGACTCTGGCTACACCTTC
J gene: TRBJ1-2; D gene: TRBD1; V gene: TRBV9; clone size: few; CDR3 length: 16; CDR3 protein: CASSVDISGGFYGYTF; CDR3 DNA: TGTGCCAGCAGCGTAGACATCTCAGGGGGGTTCTATGGCTACACCTTC